This record looks at one T cell receptor (beta chain) sequence and its context. This table comes from immunoSEQ multiplex PCR, and its TCRdb copy is limited to in-frame clones, with some not included. Seen here are 390,000 or so clones, around 89% observed once, and the top ten hold 3%. This specimen belongs to a study of blood T cell repertoires in COVID-19. Study background: Acute and convalescent COVID-19 specimens originated in the United States, Italy and Spain. The cDNA or gDNA used as material had been derived from T cells, B-cell-depleted T cells, or PBMCs.

Followed over time, Seattle patients had been enrolled while infection was active. The sample consisted of peripheral blood. This receptor was obtained from a woman in her twenties or thirties with COVID-19, enrolled during active disease.

CDR3 protein: CASSEATGGHGYTF. As DNA, the CDR3 is TGTGCCAGCAGCGAGGCTACAGGGGGTCATGGCTACACCTTC. The chain employs TRBV7-9 and TRBJ1-2, with 8 bases fitting TRBD1. This CDR3 comprises 14 residues. Trimming took 5 bases from V and 6 from J; bases not matched to a gene: 8. Germline V CDR1 and CDR2: SEHNR, FQNEAQ (reference sequence).